The 22 T cell receptor beta chains given below trace back to one sample, sequenced in a study of patients and donors after allogeneic stem cell transplantation. TCRdb called the RT-PCR reads again in MiXCR, with one record for every CDR3 protein. The sample has under 200,000 distinct CDR3 sequences, around 28% seen once. Sample: blood, either unsorted or a sorted T cell fraction (not recorded which). The receptors stem from a human donor who was either an allogeneic HSCT recipient or a stem cell or donor lymphocyte infusion donor (not recorded which). It is not recorded whose cells these are; they may come from a transplant donor.

The chain carries TRBV7-3 and TRBJ2-1; D not resolved. V dropped 3 bases and J dropped 3 bases, with 6 bases sitting between them. CDR3 length: 13 residues. Germline V gives CDR1 SGHTA, CDR2 FQGTGA. CDR3 in DNA: TGTGCCAGCAGCTTGAGCATCTACAATGAGCAGTTCTTC. Amino acid sequence: CASSLSIYNEQFF.

This chain connects TRBV15 to TRBJ2-1; 7 positions agree with TRBD2. V shed 1 base, J shed 4 bases, and the junction held 7 bases outside the gene matches. The CDR3 length is 16 residues. Germline CDR1 is LNHNV and CDR2 is YYDKDF (reference sequence). Written as DNA, the CDR3 is TGTGCCACCAGCAGAGCCTGGGACTACTTTTACAATGAGCAGTTCTTC. Translated, it gives CATSRAWDYFYNEQFF.

This clonotype turned up a few times. The J gene is TRBJ1-1, the V gene TRBV7-6, with D unresolved. The germline CDR1 and CDR2 sequences are SGHVS and FNYEAQ. V was trimmed by 5 bases and J by 4 bases, leaving 8 bases between them. The CDR3 has 12 residues. CDR3 coding DNA: TGTGCCAGCAGCCCCGGACGCACTGAAGCTTTCTTT. Protein: CASSPGRTEAFF.

The V and J genes are TRBV29-1 and TRBJ2-7; D gene ambiguous. V was trimmed by 7 bases and J by 0 bases, leaving 16 bases between them. Germline lookup yields CDR1 SQVTM and CDR2 ANQGSEA. The CDR3 is 14 residues long. CDR3 sequence reads: CSARSRTSSYEQYF. The CDR3 DNA is TGCAGCGCCCGTTCGAGGACCAGCTCCTACGAGCAGTACTTC.

CDR3 protein: CASRTAGTGVETQYF. The DNA of the CDR3 is TGTGCCAGCAGAACCGCGGGGACGGGAGTGGAGACCCAGTACTTC. The genes are TRBV28 and TRBJ2-5, with a weak D call TRBD2 (6 bases). V was trimmed by 6 bases and J by 5 bases, leaving 19 bases between them. Per the germline V gene, CDR1 is MDHEN and CDR2 is SYDVKM. The CDR3 length is 15 residues. The complete variable domain, with remaining parts taken from reference TRBV28 and TRBJ2-5, reads DVKVTQSSRYLVKRTGEKVFLECVQDMDHENMFWYRQDPGLGLRLIYFSYDVKMKEKGDIPEGYSVSREKKERFSLILESASTNQTSMYLCASRTAGTGVETQYFGPGTRLLVL.

This clonotype has only a few counts. The chain employs TRBV6-1 and TRBJ1-5; no firm D call. V dropped 1 base and J dropped 0 bases, with 13 bases sitting between them. Germline V gene lookup returns CDR1 MNHNS and CDR2 SASEGT. This CDR3 region has 17 residues. The CDR3 nucleotides are TGTGCCAGCAGTGAAGATGGGGTCGGCTATAGCAATCAGCCCCAGCATTTT. As protein: CASSEDGVGYSNQPQHF.

This rearrangement joins TRBV2 to TRBJ2-3, with TRBD1 identical over 11 bases. V lost 7 bases, J lost 6 bases, and 6 bases stayed unmatched. The CDR3 is made up of 14 amino acids. Germline V CDR1 and CDR2: SNHLY, FYNNEI. CDR3 sequence: CASIRTGGRDTQYF. The CDR3 DNA follows: TGTGCCAGCATTCGGACAGGGGGCCGGGATACGCAGTATTTT.

V and J are TRBV5-1 and TRBJ2-7; 10 nucleotides agree with TRBD1. V dropped 4 bases and J dropped 3; count of bases not matched to a gene: 4. This CDR3 is 14 amino acids long. The germline V gene has CDR1 SGHRS and CDR2 YFSETQ. The CDR3 here is CASSRTGGDYEQYF. The CDR3 DNA is TGCGCCAGCAGCCGGACAGGGGGGGACTACGAGCAGTACTTC.

The V call is TRBV29-1, the J call TRBJ2-1, with 11 bases that match TRBD1. Germline lookup yields CDR1 SQVTM and CDR2 ANQGSEA. CDR3 length equals 15 residues. The V and J ends lost 4 bases and 9 bases, in that order; junction bases with no gene match: 11. The CDR3 nucleotides are TGCAGCGTTGCCGGGACGGACAGGGGGCAAAGTGAGCAGTTCTTC. Translated, it gives CSVAGTDRGQSEQFF.

The chain links TRBV27 to TRBJ2-5, with a weak D call TRBD1 (5 bases). Trimming took 0 bases from V and 0 from J, leaving 8 bases between them. This CDR3 comprises 15 residues. Germline assignment: CDR1 MNHEY and CDR2 SMNVEV (reference sequence). CDR3: CASSLSSGNQETQYF. The CDR3 region has the DNA TGTGCCAGCAGTTTATCATCAGGGAACCAAGAGACCCAGTACTTC.

The chain uses TRBV29-1 and TRBJ2-1; tentatively, D is TRBD2 (6 bases). V was trimmed by 5 bases and J by 13 bases, leaving 21 bases between them. The length of the CDR3 is 13 residues. Per germline, CDR1 SQVTM and CDR2 ANQGSEA. The CDR3 is CSVPFLADPVQFF. CDR3 DNA sequence: TGCAGCGTTCCCTTCTTAGCGGATCCTGTTCAGTTCTTC.

V is TRBV27 and J is TRBJ2-5; 8 nucleotides line up with TRBD1. The ends lost 6 bases at V and 7 bases at J; junction bases unmatched: 7. The length of the CDR3 is 13 residues. Germline V gene lookup returns CDR1 MNHEY and CDR2 SMNVEV (reference sequence). The CDR3 DNA follows: TGTGCCAGCAGCCCAGGGGGCGAAGGGACCCAGTACTTC. Translated, it gives CASSPGGEGTQYF.

At least ten counts were recorded for this clonotype. The chain is built from TRBV6-1 and TRBJ1-1; D not certain. V lost 8 bases to trimming and J lost 1 base, with 14 bases between them. This CDR3 comprises 14 residues. Germline V gene sequence: CDR1 MNHNS, CDR2 SASEGT. The DNA for the CDR3 is TGTGCCAGCTCTCGTCAGGATGGGAACACTGAAGCTTTCTTT. Translated: CASSRQDGNTEAFF.

The table lists this clonotype with many counts. The rearrangement links TRBV7-9 to TRBJ1-1, with D hard to call. The germline V gene encodes CDR1 SEHNR and CDR2 FQNEAQ (reference sequence). The CDR3 covers 13 residues. V shed 1 base and J shed 7 bases, with 10 bases lying between them. The CDR3 loop reads CASSLEQGLEAFF. The CDR3 region has the DNA TGTGCCAGCAGCTTAGAACAAGGACTTGAAGCTTTCTTT.

The rearrangement links TRBV7-6 to TRBJ2-1; 8 bases are a match to TRBD2. CDR3 length equals 11 residues. Losses at the gene ends were 10 bases for V and 8 bases for J; bases not matched to a gene: 4. Germline V gene sequence: CDR1 SGHVS, CDR2 FNYEAQ. As DNA, the CDR3 is TGTGCCACTCGGGAGGGGGATGAGCAGTTCTTC. Amino acids: CATREGDEQFF. Looking up the rest from reference TRBV7-6 and TRBJ2-1 gives the full variable domain: GAGVSQSPRYKVTKRGQDVALRCDPISGHVSLYWYRQALGQGPEFLTYFNYEAQQDKSGLPNDRFSAERPEGSISTLTIQRTEQRDSAMYRCATREGDEQFFGPGTRLTVL.

This clonotype was counted only a few times. The chain is built from TRBV3-1 and TRBJ1-2, with 9 bases that match TRBD1. The germline V gene has CDR1 LGHDT and CDR2 YNNKEL (reference sequence). The ends lost 5 bases at V and 5 bases at J; junction bases unmatched: 6. This CDR3 region has 14 residues. The CDR3 spells CASSILQGAYGYTF. The CDR3 bases are TGTGCCAGCAGCATCTTACAGGGGGCGTATGGCTACACCTTC.

This clonotype has just a few counts. The chain employs TRBV12-3 or TRBV12-4 and TRBJ1-4; no reliable D call. The CDR3 covers 15 residues. Trimming removed 1 base at V and 8 bases at J, with 14 bases between. The CDR3 spells CASSLGEGYGEKLFF. CDR3 nucleotides: TGTGCCAGCAGTTTAGGTGAAGGGTACGGAGAAAAACTGTTTTTT.

The V and J genes are TRBV6-2 or TRBV6-3 and TRBJ2-7, with D perhaps matching TRBD1 (5 bases). CDR1 MNHEY and CDR2 SVGEGT come from the germline V gene. V was pared by 2 bases and J by 0 bases, with 5 bases between. This CDR3 region has 13 residues. CDR3 in amino acids: CASSYDSSYEQYF. The DNA of the CDR3 is TGTGCCAGCAGTTACGACAGCTCCTACGAGCAGTACTTC.

This clonotype has just a few counts. This rearrangement joins TRBV7-9 to TRBJ2-2; 7 bases are a match to TRBD2. The CDR3 has 17 residues. Germline values: CDR1 SEHNR, CDR2 FQNEAQ (reference sequence). The V and J ends lost 2 bases and 0 bases, in that order; junction bases with no gene match: 6. CDR3: CASSLTGGSANTGELFF. The DNA for the CDR3 is TGTGCCAGCAGCTTAACAGGCGGGAGCGCGAACACCGGGGAGCTGTTTTTT.

This clonotype was counted a few times. The V and J genes are TRBV30 and TRBJ1-6; 7 nucleotides match TRBD1. Germline CDR1 and CDR2: GTSNPN and SVGIG (reference sequence). J lost 10 bases, V lost 7 bases, and 7 bases had no gene match. There are 12 residues in the CDR3. The CDR3 here is CALGQFRSPLHF. CDR3 bases: TGTGCCTTGGGACAGTTTCGCTCACCCCTCCACTTT. The entire variable domain, with the rest obtained from reference TRBV30 and TRBJ1-6, is as follows: SQTIHQWPATLVQPVGSPLSLECTVEGTSNPNLYWYRQAAGRGLQLLFYSVGIGQISSEVPQNLSASRPQDRQFILSSKKLLLSDSGFYLCALGQFRSPLHFGNGTRLTVT.

In its sample, this clonotype was seen a few times. The chain uses TRBV29-1 and TRBJ2-6; possible D gene TRBD2, 5 bases. The CDR3 runs 13 residues. Germline CDR1 reads SQVTM; CDR2 reads ANQGSEA. Trimming cost V 4 bases and J 3 bases, with 7 bases left between them. CDR3 DNA: TGCAGCGTTGGTGGAGGTGGGGCCAACGTCCTGACTTTC. Protein: CSVGGGGANVLTF.

This clonotype has more than one count but fewer than ten. V is TRBV20-1 and J is TRBJ1-2; no clear D gene. CDR1 is DFQATT and CDR2 is SNEGSKA in the germline V gene (reference sequence). V lost 1 base and J 5 bases, leaving 20 bases between the germline ends. CDR3 size: 16 residues. The CDR3 sequence is CSARVSGFGRGYGYTF. The DNA for the CDR3 is TGCAGTGCTAGAGTTTCAGGATTCGGCAGAGGGTATGGCTACACCTTC.